This TCR beta chain came from a study of T cell repertoires in cytomegalovirus infection. Turning to the study itself: Through public TCR beta signatures, both CMV infection and matching HLA type were indicated.

This clonotype has a single count. Antigen unknown. Points from the study as a whole: The response measured ex vivo was dominated by TCR beta clonotypes (HLA-C-restricted and CMV-specific). Using cumulative public TCR beta family frequency, the authors identified those who carried CMV together with the relevant HLA.

TCRdb reanalysed the reads using MiXCR and keeps one entry per CDR3 protein. The table lists some 680,000 distinct CDR3 sequences, under 40% of them singletons, with about 2.8% in the top ten. The germline V gene has CDR1 SQVTM and CDR2 ANQGSEA. CDR3 length: 14 amino acids. V shed 7 bases and J shed 0 bases, with 13 bases lying between them. The sequence came from a human donor in good health (CMV status not recorded). Some clones in this sample may be carry-over from other donors' samples. The source material was PBMCs. This chain connects TRBV29-1 to TRBJ2-1, with D possibly TRBD2 on 6 matching bases. CDR3 in amino acids: CSGGTGSSYNEQFF. In DNA form, the CDR3 reads TGCAGCGGAGGGACTGGGAGCTCCTACAATGAGCAGTTCTTC.